A single sample is the source of the 19 T cell receptor beta chains below, sequenced in a study of blood T cell repertoires in COVID-19. Assay used: immunoSEQ multiplex PCR; TCRdb lists only in-frame clones, some missing. The sample includes 30,000 or so clones, approximately 90% of them seen just once. Material: peripheral blood. These receptors all come from a human donor in a cohort sampled during active COVID-19.

This chain connects TRBV9 to TRBJ1-4, with 11 bases lining up with TRBD1. Germline trimming cut 4 bases from V and 4 bases from J; bases unmatched to any gene: 6. CDR1 is SGDLS and CDR2 is YYNGEE in the germline V gene. CDR3 length: 16 amino acids. The CDR3 region is CASSIGQGAGNEKLFF. CDR3 DNA: TGTGCCAGCAGCATCGGACAGGGGGCAGGTAATGAAAAACTGTTTTTT.

This clone was detected a few times. This chain joins TRBV27 and TRBJ2-5, with D tentatively TRBD2 (7 bases). The germline V gene has CDR1 MNHEY and CDR2 SMNVEV (reference sequence). This CDR3 contains 14 residues. Deletions cut 0 bases from V and 5 bases from J, with 10 bases between. The CDR3 spells CASSLSEGGETQYF. The CDR3 bases are TGTGCCAGCAGTTTATCGGAGGGGGGGGAGACCCAGTACTTC.

The chain employs TRBV6-5 and TRBJ2-7; 7 nucleotides agree with TRBD1. The germline CDR1 and CDR2 sequences are MNHEY and SVGAGI. V shed 10 bases, J shed 4 bases, and the junction held 13 bases outside the gene matches. The CDR3 extends over 14 amino acids. The CDR3 is CATKTGAGPYEQYF. The DNA of the CDR3 is TGTGCCACCAAAACAGGGGCAGGGCCGTACGAGCAGTACTTC.

The rearrangement links TRBV9 to TRBJ2-1; possible D gene TRBD2, 5 bases. V lost 4 bases to trimming and J lost 6 bases, with 23 bases between them. Germline-derived CDR1 and CDR2 are SGDLS and YYNGEE. CDR3 length: 17 amino acids. The CDR3 loop is CASSSRLFTGPSNEQFF. The CDR3, as DNA: TGTGCCAGCAGCTCCCGACTATTTACCGGACCCAGCAATGAGCAGTTCTTC.

V gene TRBV28 combines with J gene TRBJ1-6, with 9 bases aligning to TRBD1. CDR1 and CDR2 (germline): MDHEN, SYDVKM. The CDR3 length is 18 residues. Unmatched junction bases numbered 16, after V lost 6 bases and J lost 7 bases. CDR3 sequence (DNA): TGTGCCAGCAGCCAGCCTCCGGGACAGGGAAGTTGGAATTCACCCCTCCACTTT. It encodes CASSQPPGQGSWNSPLHF.

The J gene is TRBJ2-3, the V gene TRBV6-5; 7 positions agree with TRBD1. CDR1 is MNHEY and CDR2 is SVGAGI in the germline V gene. The J segment lost 2 bases and the V segment lost 5 bases, leaving 7 bases of the junction unmatched. This CDR3 contains 15 residues. The CDR3 sequence is CASSQQGKATDTQYF. CDR3 DNA sequence: TGTGCCAGCAGTCAACAGGGGAAGGCCACAGATACGCAGTATTTT.

This clone was detected only once. This chain uses TRBV6-5 with TRBJ1-1; 9 positions match TRBD1. The CDR3 is made up of 14 amino acids. The V gene end was trimmed by 6 bases and the J gene end by 1 base; junction bases not matched to a gene: 3. Per the germline V gene, CDR1 is MNHEY and CDR2 is SVGAGI. The CDR3 sequence is CASRKQGANTEAFF. The CDR3, as DNA: TGTGCCAGCAGGAAACAGGGGGCGAACACTGAAGCTTTCTTT.

The V call is TRBV4-1, the J call TRBJ2-1, with D possibly TRBD2 on 5 matching bases. V was cut by 8 bases and J by 8 bases, with 16 bases left in between. CDR1 and CDR2 (germline): MGHRA, YSYEKL. This CDR3 contains 13 residues. The CDR3 sequence is CASAFGLSDEQFF. The CDR3 DNA reads as TGCGCCAGCGCCTTCGGGCTTAGCGATGAGCAGTTCTTC.

This rearrangement joins TRBV5-4 to TRBJ2-3, with D possibly TRBD2 on 6 matching bases. The CDR3 is 15 amino acids. The V gene lost 6 bases and the J gene lost 3 bases, with 17 bases spanning the gap. Germline V gene sequence: CDR1 SGHNT, CDR2 YYREEE (reference sequence). The CDR3 here is CASNKLGLATDTQYF. The CDR3 DNA reads TGTGCCAGCAACAAACTTGGGCTAGCGACAGATACGCAGTATTTT.

The chain is built from TRBV10-2 and TRBJ1-2, with no clear D. The CDR3 runs 16 residues. In germline, CDR1 is WSHSY, CDR2 SAAADI. V lost 11 bases and J 7 bases, leaving 29 bases between the germline ends. CDR3 residues: CAPDPHLRGLSRGYTF. The CDR3 nucleotides are TGCGCCCCCGACCCGCATCTCCGCGGCCTTTCTCGTGGCTACACCTTC.

This chain connects TRBV29-1 to TRBJ2-7; tentatively, D is TRBD1 (6 bases). The CDR3 has 12 amino acids. Trimming shortened V by 3 bases and J by 2 bases, and 8 bases separated the two germline ends. Germline V lookup: CDR1 SQVTM, CDR2 ANQGSEA. The CDR3 reads CSVEDSTYEQYF. The DNA for the CDR3 is TGCAGCGTTGAGGACAGCACCTACGAGCAGTACTTC.

V usage is TRBV27 and J usage is TRBJ2-3; 7 bases are shared with TRBD1. The CDR3 runs 15 residues. CDR1 is MNHEY, CDR2 SMNVEV, per germline (reference sequence). V lost 4 bases, J lost 0 bases, and 4 bases stayed unmatched. CDR3 in DNA: TGTGCCAGCAGTTCACGGGACAGAAGCACAGATACGCAGTATTTT. Protein: CASSSRDRSTDTQYF.

The CDR3 here is CASSPTGGGGNQPQHF. The CDR3 region has the DNA TGTGCCAGTAGTCCCACAGGGGGGGGTGGCAATCAGCCCCAGCATTTT. The gene calls are TRBV19 and TRBJ1-5; 8 nucleotides align to TRBD1. V shed 5 bases, J shed 2 bases, and the junction held 8 bases outside the gene matches. Germline V gene sequence: CDR1 LNHDA, CDR2 SQIVND (reference sequence). CDR3 length: 16 residues.

The genes are TRBV6-2 or TRBV6-3 and TRBJ1-2; D may be TRBD1 (6 bases). Trimming left V 5 bases short and J 4 bases short, with 14 bases between. CDR3 length: 14 amino acids. Germline CDR1 and CDR2: MNHEY and SVGEGT. The CDR3 nucleotides read TGTGCCAGCAGTCAAGAACAGGGACGCTATGGCTACACCTTC. Translation: CASSQEQGRYGYTF.

The CDR3: CASSDGTGQFGNYGYTF. The CDR3 nucleotides are TGTGCCAGCAGCGACGGGACAGGGCAGTTTGGGAACTATGGCTACACCTTC. J is TRBJ1-2 and V is TRBV27, with 9 bases that match TRBD1. Germline values: CDR1 MNHEY, CDR2 SMNVEV (reference sequence). Germline trimming cut 6 bases from V and 2 bases from J; bases unmatched to any gene: 13. CDR3 size: 17 residues.

The J gene is TRBJ1-2, the V gene TRBV27; 11 positions match TRBD1. Germline V gives CDR1 MNHEY, CDR2 SMNVEV (reference sequence). After removal of 0 bases from V and 6 bases from J, the junction contained 0 bases not matched to a gene. This CDR3 region has 14 residues. The CDR3: CASSLSGQGDGYTF. CDR3 DNA: TGTGCCAGCAGTTTATCGGGACAGGGGGATGGCTACACCTTC.

This clone appeared once. The chain combines TRBV5-1 with TRBJ2-3; 7 positions agree with TRBD1. In germline, CDR1 is SGHRS, CDR2 YFSETQ. Trimming removed 0 bases from V and 4 bases from J; junction bases left unmatched: 2. The CDR3 totals 14 residues. The CDR3 region is CASSLGQGADTQYF. As DNA, the CDR3 is TGCGCCAGCAGCTTGGGGCAGGGGGCAGATACGCAGTATTTT.

This clone was observed a single time. The rearrangement links TRBV24-1 to TRBJ2-6; D gene unclear. CDR1 and CDR2 from the germline V gene are KGHDR and SFDVKD. The V and J ends lost 4 bases and 0 bases respectively, with 9 bases between them. This CDR3 spans 16 amino acids. The CDR3 spells CATSESLSSGANVLTF. CDR3 DNA sequence: TGTGCCACCAGTGAATCCCTGAGCTCTGGGGCCAACGTCCTGACTTTC.

The chain combines TRBV4-2 with TRBJ1-1; the D is unclear. CDR1 and CDR2 (germline): LGHNA, YNFKEQ. The CDR3 sequence is 16 residues long. Trimming stripped 0 bases from V and 6 bases from J, with 17 bases between. As DNA, the CDR3 is TGTGCCAGCAGCCAAGATAGTTCCGAGGGAAAGGCTGAAGCTTTCTTT. This encodes CASSQDSSEGKAEAFF.